These 24 T cell receptor beta chains came from one sample sequenced in a study of neurological immune-mediated disorders. TCRdb reprocessed the 5' RACE reads via MiXCR and lists one record per CDR3 protein. The table shows tens of thousands of distinct CDR3 sequences, with around 3.9% occurring only once. Material for sequencing was PBMCs. All receptors come from a man aged 30 to 45 with multiple sclerosis.

This clonotype was recorded at least ten times. V and J are TRBV9 and TRBJ2-7, with 8 bases lining up with TRBD2. The germline V gene encodes CDR1 SGDLS and CDR2 YYNGEE. The CDR3 has 15 amino acids. With 1 base clipped from V and 0 bases from J, the junction kept 3 bases outside the gene matches. CDR3 in amino acids: CASSVSSGSSYEQYF. CDR3 bases: TGTGCCAGCAGCGTATCTAGCGGGTCCTCCTACGAGCAGTACTTC. The full variable domain, in which reference TRBV9 and TRBJ2-7 provide the parts outside the CDR3, is DSGVTQTPKHLITATGQRVTLRCSPRSGDLSVYWYQQSLDQGLQFLIQYYNGEERAKGNILERFSAQQFPDLHSELNLSSLELGDSALYFCASSVSSGSSYEQYFGPGTRLTVT.

This clonotype was seen repeatedly, ten times or more. CDR3 protein: CASSRGNTQYF. The CDR3, as DNA: TGTGCCAGCAGCCGGGGAAATACGCAGTATTTT. The V gene is TRBV3-1, the J gene TRBJ2-3; D ambiguous. The CDR3 length is 11 residues. Trimming pared 4 bases from V and 7 bases from J, leaving 6 bases between. Germline CDR1 LGHDT, CDR2 YNNKEL (reference sequence).

This clonotype was recorded many times. This chain links TRBV4-2 with TRBJ2-5; 10 nucleotides match TRBD2. The germline V gene encodes CDR1 LGHNA and CDR2 YNFKEQ. CDR3 length: 14 residues. J was trimmed by 2 bases and V by 8 bases; bases with no gene match: 5. The DNA for the CDR3 is TGTGCCAGCGGTAAGACTAGCGGGCAAGAGACCCAGTACTTC. This codes for CASGKTSGQETQYF.

This clonotype showed up many times. CDR3 protein: CAISDSRGHEQFF. The CDR3, as DNA: TGTGCCATCAGTGACTCCAGGGGGCATGAGCAGTTCTTC. The J gene is TRBJ2-1, the V gene TRBV10-3, with 8 positions matching TRBD1. Trimming cost V 3 bases and J 8 bases; bases outside gene matches: 3. CDR3 length: 13 residues. Germline V gene lookup returns CDR1 ENHRY and CDR2 SYGVKD.

This clonotype was observed at least ten times. The chain employs TRBV10-2 and TRBJ2-1, with a possible D match to TRBD2 (7 bases). V gave up 8 bases and J gave up 7 bases, with 12 bases separating them. The CDR3 runs 12 residues. CDR1 is WSHSY, CDR2 SAAADI, per germline. CDR3 nucleotide sequence: TGCGCCAGCGGGGGGGGCGTTAATGAGCAGTTCTTC. Encoded protein: CASGGGVNEQFF.

V usage is TRBV11-2 and J usage is TRBJ2-3; 7 bases fit TRBD1. V lost 1 base and J lost 0; bases outside the gene matches: 4. Germline V lookup: CDR1 SGHAT, CDR2 FQNNGV. This CDR3 spans 16 amino acids. The CDR3 DNA sequence: TGTGCCAGCAGCTTAGTGGCAGGGGGTAGCACAGATACGCAGTATTTT. Its protein is CASSLVAGGSTDTQYF.

This clonotype was observed many times. This chain links TRBV20-1 with TRBJ1-1; TRBD1 matches 9 bases. The CDR3 spans 13 residues. The germline V gene has CDR1 DFQATT and CDR2 SNEGSKA (reference sequence). V shed 8 bases and J 7 bases; nucleotides not matched to a gene: 11. The CDR3: CSLYHRGLIEAFF. CDR3 sequence (DNA): TGCAGTCTCTATCACAGGGGGCTAATTGAAGCTTTCTTT.

The rearrangement links TRBV15 to TRBJ2-7, with D perhaps given as TRBD1 or TRBD2 (5 bases each). This CDR3 has 16 residues. The germline CDR1 and CDR2 sequences are LNHNV and YYDKDF (reference sequence). Trimming pared 3 bases from V and 1 base from J, leaving 16 bases between. The CDR3 sequence: CATSSVSSGTSYEQYF. The CDR3 DNA reads as TGTGCCACCAGCAGCGTCTCCTCCGGGACGTCCTACGAGCAGTACTTC.

This clonotype was counted at least ten times. The chain uses TRBV5-1 and TRBJ2-1; 8 nucleotides align to TRBD1. V lost 7 bases, J lost 5 bases, and 8 bases stayed unmatched. The CDR3 loop spans 14 amino acids. From germline, CDR1 is SGHRS and CDR2 YFSETQ. Here the CDR3 reads CASQDRGYDNEQFF. Written as DNA, the CDR3 is TGCGCCAGCCAAGACAGGGGATATGACAATGAGCAGTTCTTC.

This clonotype has ten or more counts. The chain joins TRBV11-2 to TRBJ1-2; D is uncertain. Germline-derived CDR1 and CDR2 are SGHAT and FQNNGV. V was clipped by 5 bases and J by 2 bases, with 9 bases between them. CDR3 size: 13 residues. In nucleotides, the CDR3 is TGTGCCAGCAGCCCCGGGCCAAACTATGGCTACACCTTC. It is translated as CASSPGPNYGYTF. The variable domain in full, completed from reference TRBV11-2 and TRBJ1-2, reads EAGVAQSPRYKIIEKRQSVAFWCNPISGHATLYWYQQILGQGPKLLIQFQNNGVVDDSQLPKDRFSAERLKGVDSTLKIQPAKLEDSAVYLCASSPGPNYGYTFGSGTRLTVV.

This clonotype has at least ten counts. The CDR3 region has the DNA TGCGCCAGCAGCTCGTACGGGGAGGGGGCGGGTAATGAGCAGTTCTTC. Protein sequence: CASSSYGEGAGNEQFF. V and J are TRBV5-1 and TRBJ2-1; D assignment may be TRBD1 or TRBD2 (7 bases each). The CDR3 extends over 16 amino acids. Trimming took off 3 bases at V and 7 bases at J, with 20 bases between the two ends. The germline V gene encodes CDR1 SGHRS and CDR2 YFSETQ.

This clonotype turned up a few times. The chain employs TRBV19 and TRBJ1-1; D gene uncertain. Germline CDR1 is LNHDA and CDR2 is SQIVND (reference sequence). Trimming shortened V by 5 bases and J by 3 bases, and 10 bases separated the two germline ends. This CDR3 is 13 amino acids long. The CDR3 reads CASSSPGDTEAFF. In nucleotides, the CDR3 is TGTGCCAGTAGTTCCCCAGGCGACACTGAAGCTTTCTTT.

This clonotype was counted ten times or more. The chain uses TRBV28 and TRBJ2-1; D call uncertain. Trimming shortened V by 8 bases and J by 5 bases, and 7 bases separated the two germline ends. The CDR3 consists of 11 residues. Looked up from germline, CDR1 is MDHEN and CDR2 is SYDVKM. In DNA, the CDR3 is TGTGCCAGCTTTGCCCACAATGAGCAGTTCTTC. It is translated as CASFAHNEQFF.

This clonotype was detected many times. This chain links TRBV6-2 or TRBV6-3 with TRBJ1-2; D unclear. The CDR3 is made up of 12 amino acids. The V and J ends lost 8 bases and 4 bases respectively, with 11 bases between them. CDR1 is MNHEY and CDR2 is SVGEGT in the germline V gene. CDR3 in amino acids: CASGRDGYGYTF. CDR3 in DNA: TGTGCCAGCGGACGGGATGGCTATGGCTACACCTTC.

In this sample, this clonotype turned up many times. This chain connects TRBV20-1 to TRBJ2-2; 10 bases match TRBD1. In germline, CDR1 is DFQATT, CDR2 SNEGSKA (reference sequence). The CDR3 extends over 15 amino acids. The trim removed 1 base at V and 5 bases at J, leaving 4 bases unmatched. The CDR3 is CSARVGTGATGELFF. The CDR3 DNA is TGCAGTGCTAGAGTTGGGACAGGGGCAACCGGGGAGCTGTTTTTT.

This clonotype was found many times. The rearrangement uses TRBV11-2 and TRBJ1-2; no firm D call. Trimming pared 2 bases from V and 7 bases from J, leaving 11 bases between. Germline assignment: CDR1 SGHAT and CDR2 FQNNGV. The CDR3 has 13 residues. The CDR3 sequence is CASSLQVRAGYTF. The CDR3 DNA sequence: TGTGCCAGCAGCTTACAGGTCCGAGCTGGCTACACCTTC.

This clonotype was seen at least ten times. The chain recombines TRBV10-2 with TRBJ2-5; 9 bases match TRBD2. V lost 0 bases, J lost 0 bases, and 5 bases stayed unmatched. The CDR3 consists of 17 residues. CDR1 is WSHSY and CDR2 is SAAADI in the germline V gene. The CDR3 reads CASSESRLAGNQETQYF. In DNA, the CDR3 is TGCGCCAGCAGTGAGTCGAGGCTAGCGGGGAACCAAGAGACCCAGTACTTC.

The sample holds many counts of this clonotype. This chain links TRBV27 with TRBJ2-5; no clear D. The CDR3 sequence is 10 residues long. With 8 bases removed from V and 7 bases from J, the gap between germline ends came to 8 bases. The germline V gene has CDR1 MNHEY and CDR2 SMNVEV (reference sequence). The CDR3 region has the DNA TGTGCCAGCGGATCCCCGACCCAGTACTTC. Protein: CASGSPTQYF.

This clonotype was picked up many times. The chain recombines TRBV20-1 with TRBJ1-2; D is unclear. The CDR3 runs to 13 residues. V lost 1 base, J lost 2 bases, and 8 bases lay in between. The germline CDR1 and CDR2 sequences are DFQATT and SNEGSKA (reference sequence). The CDR3 reads CSARGHSNYGYTF. For the CDR3, the DNA is TGCAGTGCTAGAGGGCACTCAAACTATGGCTACACCTTC.

This clonotype occurred many times. This chain links TRBV7-9 with TRBJ1-5, with D uncertain. Germline CDR1 and CDR2: SEHNR and FQNEAQ (reference sequence). The CDR3 sequence is 13 residues long. V lost 3 bases and J lost 1, with 4 bases in between. CDR3 sequence reads: CASSFGSNQPQHF. CDR3 DNA sequence: TGTGCCAGCAGCTTTGGGAGCAATCAGCCCCAGCATTTT.

In this sample, this clonotype turned up many times. The chain recombines TRBV9 with TRBJ2-3; 8 positions match TRBD2. CDR3 length: 15 amino acids. CDR1 is SGDLS, CDR2 YYNGEE, per germline. The V segment lost 4 bases and the J segment 2 bases; nucleotides outside the gene matches: 6. This CDR3 reads CASSLTSANTDTQYF. CDR3 sequence (DNA): TGTGCCAGCAGCTTGACTAGCGCCAACACAGATACGCAGTATTTT.

At least ten counts were recorded for this clonotype. This chain connects TRBV5-1 to TRBJ1-2; 9 bases map to TRBD1. Germline values: CDR1 SGHRS, CDR2 YFSETQ. V shed 4 bases, J shed 8 bases, and the junction held 12 bases outside the gene matches. This CDR3 has 15 amino acids. The CDR3 loop is CASSIKGTGQGGYTF. The DNA of the CDR3 is TGCGCCAGCAGCATCAAGGGGACAGGGCAAGGCGGCTACACCTTC.

This clonotype was seen at least ten times. The chain employs TRBV5-1 and TRBJ2-1; 11 bases fit TRBD2. The V segment lost 4 bases and the J segment 4 bases; nucleotides outside the gene matches: 4. From germline, CDR1 is SGHRS and CDR2 YFSETQ. This CDR3 has 15 residues. The CDR3 is CASSTTSGGYNEQFF. CDR3 bases: TGCGCCAGCAGCACTACTAGCGGGGGATACAATGAGCAGTTCTTC.

Remarks on this clonotype: At one boundary the junction diverges from the germline segment, which might be a read error. V gene TRBV7-8 combines with J gene TRBJ1-5; 7 positions match TRBD1. This CDR3 contains 14 residues. Germline lookup yields CDR1 SGHVS and CDR2 FQNEAQ. The CDR3 reads CASSPDRVNQPQNF. For the CDR3, the DNA is TGTGCCAGCAGCCCCGACAGGGTGAATCAGCCCCAGAATTTT.